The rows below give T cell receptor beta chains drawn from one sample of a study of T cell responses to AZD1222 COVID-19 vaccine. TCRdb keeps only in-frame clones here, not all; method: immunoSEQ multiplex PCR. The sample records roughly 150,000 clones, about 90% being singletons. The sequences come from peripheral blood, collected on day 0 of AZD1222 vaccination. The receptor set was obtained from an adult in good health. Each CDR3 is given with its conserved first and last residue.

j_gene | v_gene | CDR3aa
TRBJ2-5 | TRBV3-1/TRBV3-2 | CASSQLRGGRQETQYF
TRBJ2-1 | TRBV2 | CASFLQGLVSYNEQFF
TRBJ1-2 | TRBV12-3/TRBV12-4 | CASSLRTGVGYTF
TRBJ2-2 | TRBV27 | CASSFFDSGELFF
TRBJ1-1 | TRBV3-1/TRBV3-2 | CASSQRRNTEAFF
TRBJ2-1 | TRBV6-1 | CASSEEGLAGGGQFF
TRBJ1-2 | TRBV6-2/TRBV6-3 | CASSYTVYGYTF
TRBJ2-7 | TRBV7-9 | CASSLTGAPYEQYF
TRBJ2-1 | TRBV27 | CASSFRTGGKRTSGMDEQFF
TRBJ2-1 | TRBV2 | CASNGGLAYVEQFF
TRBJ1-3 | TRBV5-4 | CASSPGQGSSGNTIYF
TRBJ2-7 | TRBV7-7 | CASSPESAGTSSYEQYF
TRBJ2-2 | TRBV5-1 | CASSLGERPGLSTGELFF
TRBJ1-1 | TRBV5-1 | CASSLVEQSGIVFF
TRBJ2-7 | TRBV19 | CASSIDRLAGAPPVDEQYF
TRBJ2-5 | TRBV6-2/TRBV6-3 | CASSYLLNVIQETQYF
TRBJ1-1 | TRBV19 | CASNPHQLYTEAFF
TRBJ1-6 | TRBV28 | CASRVWTGDSPLHF
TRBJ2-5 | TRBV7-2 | CASSSRTSGTQYF
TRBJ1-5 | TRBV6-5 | CASRKQGTNQPQHF
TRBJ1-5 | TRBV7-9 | CASSPGQGDSNQPQHF
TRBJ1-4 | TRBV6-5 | CASRSNEKLFF
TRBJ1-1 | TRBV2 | CASTQDTSHGAEAFF
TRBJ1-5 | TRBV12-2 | CACRLIDRGECSNQPQHF
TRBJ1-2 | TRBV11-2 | CASGDYGYTF
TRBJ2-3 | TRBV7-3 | CASSFASMGTDTQYF
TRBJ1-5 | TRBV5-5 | CASSLASTPNQPQHF
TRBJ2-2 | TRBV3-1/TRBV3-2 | CASSQEPGADTGELFF
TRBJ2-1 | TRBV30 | CAWSVLPLGEQFF
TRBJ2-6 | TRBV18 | CASSSQGVGDSGANVLTF
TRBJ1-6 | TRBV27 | CASSPLGQGTDNSPLHF
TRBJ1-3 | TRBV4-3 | CASSQDIGAGNTIYF
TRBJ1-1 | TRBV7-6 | CASSLGSGRATEAFF
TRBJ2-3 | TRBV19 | CASSPRTSGLGHGTQYF
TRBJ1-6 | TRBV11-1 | CASSLGGRLHNSPLHF
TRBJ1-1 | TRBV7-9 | CASSLGDRGKGTEAFF
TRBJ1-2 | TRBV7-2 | CASSSVASRRNYGYTF
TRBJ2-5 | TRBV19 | CASSTTIQETQYF
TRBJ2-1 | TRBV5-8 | CASSLGGQGSEQFF
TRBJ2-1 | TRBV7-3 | CASSSVLAGNEQFF
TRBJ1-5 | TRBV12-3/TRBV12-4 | CASSFAAEQPQHF
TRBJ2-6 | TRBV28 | CASSQHPQGGGANVLTF
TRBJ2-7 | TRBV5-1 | CASSLDGTAYEQYF
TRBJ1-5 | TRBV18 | CASSGGRDQPQHF
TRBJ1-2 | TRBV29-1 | CSVESRGRGYTF
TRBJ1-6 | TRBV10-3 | CAISESGDGGSPLHF
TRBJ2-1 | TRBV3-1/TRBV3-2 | CASSQDMAGEYNEQFF
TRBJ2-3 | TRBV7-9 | CASSFLSPRDTQYF
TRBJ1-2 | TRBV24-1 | CATSEQPGEVYF
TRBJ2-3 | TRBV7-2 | CASSLGVAGTDTQYF
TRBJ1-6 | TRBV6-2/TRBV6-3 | CASSVASSYNSPLHF
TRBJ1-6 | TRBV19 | CASSVTGFRSPLHF
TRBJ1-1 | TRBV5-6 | CASSRTANTEAFF
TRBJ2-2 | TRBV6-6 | CASSYGGQGEYGELFF
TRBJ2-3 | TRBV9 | CASSVGSTDTQYF
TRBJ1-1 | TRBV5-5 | CASSLAEGRAFF